This T cell receptor beta chain was found in a study of cytomegalovirus exposure and HLA in healthy donors. PCR involved 60 Vbeta and 13 Jbeta primers. Generated by immunoSEQ multiplex PCR, the TCRdb table keeps only in-frame clones and is missing some. This table has some 150,000 clones, around 77% appearing once. The sequenced material came from PBMCs. This clonotype originated in a woman between 45 and 60 years old in good health and CMV-seronegative.

The CDR3 here is CASSLADRMGGELFF. The CDR3, as DNA: TGTGCCAGCAGCTTAGCCGACAGAATGGGCGGGGAGCTGTTTTTT. The chain employs TRBV11-3 and TRBJ2-2, with TRBD1 as a possible D gene (5 bases). With 1 base removed from V and 7 bases from J, the gap between germline ends came to 13 bases. This CDR3 is 15 amino acids long. CDR1 and CDR2 from the germline V gene are SGHNT and YENEEA.